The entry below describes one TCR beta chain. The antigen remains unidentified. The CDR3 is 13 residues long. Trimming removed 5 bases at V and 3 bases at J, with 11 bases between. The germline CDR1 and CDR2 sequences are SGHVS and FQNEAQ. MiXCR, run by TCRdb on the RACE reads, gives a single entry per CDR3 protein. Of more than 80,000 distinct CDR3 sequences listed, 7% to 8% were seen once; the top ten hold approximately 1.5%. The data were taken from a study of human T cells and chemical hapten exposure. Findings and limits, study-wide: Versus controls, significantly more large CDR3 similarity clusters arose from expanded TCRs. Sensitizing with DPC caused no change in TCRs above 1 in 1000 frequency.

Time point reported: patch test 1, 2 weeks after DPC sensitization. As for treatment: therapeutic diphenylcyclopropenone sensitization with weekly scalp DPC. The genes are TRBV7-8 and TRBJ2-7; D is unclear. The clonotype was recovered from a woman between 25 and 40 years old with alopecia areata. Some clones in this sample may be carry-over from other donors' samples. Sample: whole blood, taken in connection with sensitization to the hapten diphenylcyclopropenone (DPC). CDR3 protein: CASSPALGYEQYF. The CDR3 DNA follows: TGTGCCAGCAGCCCAGCTTTGGGCTACGAGCAGTACTTC.